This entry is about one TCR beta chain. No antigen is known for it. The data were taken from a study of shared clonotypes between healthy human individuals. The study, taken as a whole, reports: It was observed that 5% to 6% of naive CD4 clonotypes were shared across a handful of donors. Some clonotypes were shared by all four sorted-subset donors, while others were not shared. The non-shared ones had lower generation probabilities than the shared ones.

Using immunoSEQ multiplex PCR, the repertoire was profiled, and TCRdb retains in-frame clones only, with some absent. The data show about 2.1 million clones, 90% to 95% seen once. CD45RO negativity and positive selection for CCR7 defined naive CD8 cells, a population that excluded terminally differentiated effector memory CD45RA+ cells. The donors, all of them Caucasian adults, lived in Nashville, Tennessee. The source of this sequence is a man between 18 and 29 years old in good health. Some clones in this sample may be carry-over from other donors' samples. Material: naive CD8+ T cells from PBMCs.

The CDR3 protein is CASSLVQQGSNEQYF. The CDR3 region has the DNA TGTGCCAGCAGCTTGGTTCAACAGGGGAGCAACGAGCAGTACTTC. The chain is built from TRBV5-6 and TRBJ2-7; 7 bases are a match to TRBD1. The CDR3 runs to 15 residues. Germline loops: CDR1 SGHDT, CDR2 YYEEEE. Germline trimming cut 0 bases from V and 5 bases from J; bases unmatched to any gene: 8.